Below are 5 T cell receptor beta chains sequenced from a single sample in a study of graft-versus-host responses after intestinal transplantation. The table came from immunoSEQ multiplex PCR; TCRdb's copy has only in-frame clones and leaves some out. The sample has under 100,000 clones, over 90% seen once. These receptors are not linked to any known antigen. Sequences were derived from unstimulated CD4+ T cells sorted from spleen or lymph node cells, sampled before transplant. These receptor sequences come from a human donor who was the organ donor for an intestinal transplant.

CDR3 loop: CASSWGGVYNEQFF. The CDR3 coding sequence is TGTGCCAGCAGCTGGGGAGGGGTGTACAATGAGCAGTTCTTC. The V gene is TRBV11-2, the J gene TRBJ2-1; 7 positions agree with TRBD2. Trimming cost V 4 bases and J 4 bases; bases outside gene matches: 4. This CDR3 contains 14 residues. The germline V gene has CDR1 SGHAT and CDR2 FQNNGV.

The genes are TRBV10-2 and TRBJ1-5, with 12 bases fitting TRBD1. J gave up 2 bases and V 5 bases, and 16 bases lay outside the gene matches. The CDR3 runs to 20 residues. CDR1 and CDR2 (germline): WSHSY, SAAADI. The CDR3: CASSHNPGQGAAWGNQPQHF. CDR3 DNA: TGCGCCAGCAGTCACAATCCGGGACAGGGGGCTGCGTGGGGCAATCAGCCCCAGCATTTT.

This chain links TRBV4-1 with TRBJ2-5; D is possibly TRBD2 (5 bases). CDR1 is MGHRA, CDR2 YSYEKL, per germline. V dropped 4 bases and J dropped 1 base, with 13 bases sitting between them. There are 15 residues in the CDR3. The CDR3 sequence: CASSRGTGIQETQYF. The CDR3 bases are TGCGCCAGCAGCCGCGGCACGGGAATCCAAGAGACCCAGTACTTC.

The chain joins TRBV28 to TRBJ1-5, with D unclear. This CDR3 has 12 amino acids. The V end was cut by 3 bases, the J end by 9 bases, with 9 bases between. Germline CDR1 and CDR2: MDHEN and SYDVKM. CDR3 protein: CASSFRRRPQHF. CDR3 coding DNA: TGTGCCAGCAGTTTCCGGCGGCGGCCCCAGCATTTT.

The chain uses TRBV10-1 and TRBJ1-4, with D perhaps TRBD1 (5 bases). CDR3 length: 12 residues. V was cut by 6 bases and J by 5 bases, with 7 bases left in between. CDR1 and CDR2 (germline): WNHNN, SYGVQD (reference sequence). The CDR3 DNA is TGCGCCAGCAGCGGGACGAATGAAAAACTGTTTTTT. Translated: CASSGTNEKLFF.